The present T cell receptor beta chain was sequenced within a study of blood T cell repertoires in COVID-19. The overall study: T cells, B-cell-depleted T cells, or PBMCs supplied cDNA or gDNA.

The CDR3 has 17 residues. Looked up from germline, CDR1 is SGHTA and CDR2 is FQGTGA. V dropped 0 bases and J dropped 6; count of bases not matched to a gene: 10. In the original workflow: Cell counts per sample came from amplifying reference gene primers. The assay was immunoSEQ multiplex PCR, and TCRdb's table has in-frame clones only and misses some. The DNA gave D and trimming, while V, J and clone size come from that table. The sample carries 150,000 to 200,000 clones, roughly nine tenths recorded once. This chain joins TRBV7-3 and TRBJ2-1, with 8 bases lining up with TRBD2. The clonotype originates from a man aged 65 to 79 with active or convalescent COVID-19. The specimen was peripheral blood. As DNA, the CDR3 is TGTGCCAGCAGCTTAACGCCCCCCGGGACTAGGGGCAATGAGCAGTTCTTC. It yields the protein CASSLTPPGTRGNEQFF.